A selection of T cell receptor beta chains follows, all from one sample in a study of blood T cells in healthy people across ages. One entry per CDR3 protein, called by TCRdb with MiXCR from the 5' RACE reads. The sample has around 800,000 distinct CDR3 sequences, roughly 24% seen once. These data also featured in a second study, about T cells of mothers and their children.

The specimen sequenced was blood. These receptor sequences come from a boy younger than 18 in good health. CDR3s include the opening cysteine and the closing phenylalanine or tryptophan. The order of the fields is V gene, J gene, clone size, CDR3 protein. Clone size is shown for a subset of rows, as once, few, many or a class of expanded clone.

V: TRBV9
J: TRBJ2-7
size: few
CDR3: CASSPQTGNGEQYF

V: TRBV6-5
J: TRBJ2-2
size: -
CDR3: CASARTTRGGELFF

V: TRBV3-1
J: TRBJ1-4
size: -
CDR3: CASSPRQDRNEKLFF

V: TRBV30
J: TRBJ2-4
size: -
CDR3: CACLGTSGNIQYF

V: TRBV20-1
J: TRBJ2-5
size: few
CDR3: CSATQGLAGKETQYF

V: TRBV30
J: TRBJ2-1
size: -
CDR3: CAWTGGGINEQFF

V: TRBV20-1
J: TRBJ1-2
size: -
CDR3: CSAYRGGGDYGYTF

V: TRBV29-1
J: TRBJ1-5
size: -
CDR3: CSVDYRGHGNQPQHF

V: TRBV4-1
J: TRBJ1-1
size: -
CDR3: CASSQGYRGRTEAFF

V: TRBV24-1
J: TRBJ2-2
size: -
CDR3: CATSVGESNTGELFF

V: TRBV6-1
J: TRBJ2-4
size: -
CDR3: CASRVQGEDIQYF

V: TRBV12-3/TRBV12-4
J: TRBJ1-4
size: -
CDR3: CASSFVSGAEKLFF

V: TRBV29-1
J: TRBJ2-5
size: -
CDR3: CSVEKATYQETQYF

V: TRBV5-1
J: TRBJ2-5
size: -
CDR3: CASSLGDGFQETQYF

V: TRBV20-1
J: TRBJ2-3
size: -
CDR3: CSAGEGSLSTDTQYF

V: TRBV28
J: TRBJ2-5
size: many
CDR3: CASSPGGAVETQYF

V: TRBV20-1
J: TRBJ2-1
size: few
CDR3: CSAIAGQGSSYNEQFF

V: TRBV7-3
J: TRBJ2-3
size: -
CDR3: CASSLKVTDTQYF

V: TRBV6-4
J: TRBJ2-1
size: -
CDR3: CASSVLLGDEQFF

V: TRBV18
J: TRBJ2-3
size: -
CDR3: CASSTTGGDTQYF

V: TRBV12-3/TRBV12-4
J: TRBJ1-3
size: -
CDR3: CASSPARGTIYF

V: TRBV7-9
J: TRBJ2-4
size: -
CDR3: CASSLESRNIQYF

V: TRBV11-2
J: TRBJ2-7
size: -
CDR3: CASSLSQDHEQYF

V: TRBV7-2
J: TRBJ1-2
size: few
CDR3: CASSLGRGGRGNYGYTF

V: TRBV7-9
J: TRBJ2-5
size: many
CDR3: CASSLGTGRETQYF

V: TRBV6-1
J: TRBJ1-1
size: -
CDR3: CATDRGLITEAFF

V: TRBV29-1
J: TRBJ1-5
size: few
CDR3: CSAGDRGDQPQHF

V: TRBV12-3/TRBV12-4
J: TRBJ1-6
size: -
CDR3: CASRFRGQNSPLHF

V: TRBV7-2
J: TRBJ2-5
size: -
CDR3: CASSTLAGGVETQYF

V: TRBV20-1
J: TRBJ2-2
size: few
CDR3: CSARDSRADTGELFF

V: TRBV4-2
J: TRBJ2-7
size: few
CDR3: CASSQAGGEQYF

V: TRBV7-9
J: -
size: few
CDR3: CASSRNGQGAWETQYF

V: TRBV12-3/TRBV12-4
J: TRBJ2-5
size: -
CDR3: CASSQSSGGYWETQYF

V: TRBV12-3/TRBV12-4
J: TRBJ2-3
size: few
CDR3: CASSSLRSSTDTQYF

V: TRBV29-1
J: TRBJ2-2
size: -
CDR3: CSVVGNVTGELFF

V: TRBV10-3
J: TRBJ2-1
size: -
CDR3: CAIQWGQGNNEQFF

V: TRBV7-6
J: TRBJ2-2
size: -
CDR3: CASSSTTGTITGELFF

V: TRBV5-1
J: TRBJ1-6
size: -
CDR3: CASSRGQNEGSPLHF

V: TRBV27
J: TRBJ2-1
size: -
CDR3: CASSGAAGSYNEQFF

V: TRBV30
J: TRBJ1-2
size: -
CDR3: CACDRGGLNYGYTF